The present T cell receptor beta chain was sequenced within a study of cytomegalovirus exposure and HLA in healthy donors. The wider study: HLA-typed donors contributed around 85 million unique TCRs, which were held in an early data release.

The PCR employed 60 Vbeta primers together with 13 Jbeta primers. Clones were read by immunoSEQ multiplex PCR, and TCRdb kept only the in-frame ones, dropping some. The table has tens of thousands of clones, approximately 80% seen once; the top ten hold roughly 1.5%. Whole-study findings and limits: Follow-up analysis seemed to connect common viral pathogens with several of the most significant clusters identified.

As regards this clone: Its target is unknown.

Source material: PBMCs. This clonotype originated in a female donor in good health and CMV-seronegative.

CDR3 amino acids: CASSSPGGGSGNTIYF. The DNA for the CDR3 is TGTGCCAGCAGTTCCCCCGGGGGAGGGTCTGGAAACACCATATATTTT. The genes are TRBV11-2 and TRBJ1-3; D is possibly TRBD1 (5 bases). V shed 6 bases and J shed 1 base, with 16 bases lying between them. Germline CDR1 reads SGHAT; CDR2 reads FQNNGV. The CDR3 length is 16 residues.